The entry below gives a single T cell receptor (beta chain) sequence along with its context. The junction differs from germline at one of its ends, possibly a read error. The table came from immunoSEQ multiplex PCR; TCRdb's copy has only in-frame clones and leaves some out. The sample lists about 160,000 clones; roughly 92% were seen once. The sample comes from a study of control samples from healthy donors and cancer patients. This CDR3 spans 16 amino acids. The V gene's germline CDR1 is MNHEY and CDR2 SVGEGT. V and J are TRBV6-2 or TRBV6-3 and TRBJ2-2; D ambiguous. The sequence was collected from a woman under 40 in good health. The material sequenced was blood. The CDR3 loop reads CASSHSSGRDTGELFF. The CDR3 nucleotides are TGTGCCAGCAGTCACTCGAGTGGGCGCGACACCGGGGAGCTGTTTTTT.